This TCR beta chain derives from a study of shared clonotypes between healthy human individuals. J lost 5 bases, V lost 7 bases, and 12 bases had no gene match. Germline V gene lookup returns CDR1 SEHNR and CDR2 FQNEAQ (reference sequence). This CDR3 is 15 amino acids long. Assay used: immunoSEQ multiplex PCR; TCRdb lists only in-frame clones, some missing. Among some 1,100,000 clones listed, about 84% were seen once. The chain employs TRBV7-9 and TRBJ1-1; TRBD1 aligns across 8 bases. Material: memory CD4+ T cells from PBMCs. Subset meaning: CD45RA-negative fraction. The origin of this receptor is a man aged 18 to 30 in good health. Some clones in this sample may be carry-over from other donors' samples. This chain's CDR3 is CASNVAGGFRTEAFF. CDR3 DNA sequence: TGTGCCAGCAACGTGGCAGGGGGCTTTCGGACTGAAGCTTTCTTT.